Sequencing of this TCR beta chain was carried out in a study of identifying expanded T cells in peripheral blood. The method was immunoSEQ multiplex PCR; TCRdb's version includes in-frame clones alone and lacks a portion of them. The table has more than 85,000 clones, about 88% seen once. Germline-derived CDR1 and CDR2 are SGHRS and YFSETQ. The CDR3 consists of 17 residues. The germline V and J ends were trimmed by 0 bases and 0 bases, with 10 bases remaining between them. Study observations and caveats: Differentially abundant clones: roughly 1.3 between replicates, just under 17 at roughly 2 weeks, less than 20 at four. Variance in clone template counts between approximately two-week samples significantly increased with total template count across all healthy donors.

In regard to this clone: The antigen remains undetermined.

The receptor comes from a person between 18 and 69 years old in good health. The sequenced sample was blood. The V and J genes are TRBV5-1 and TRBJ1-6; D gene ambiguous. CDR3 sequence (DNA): TGCGCCAGCAGCTTGGTAGCTAGGAGCTCCTATAATTCACCCCTCCACTTT. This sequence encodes CASSLVARSSYNSPLHF.